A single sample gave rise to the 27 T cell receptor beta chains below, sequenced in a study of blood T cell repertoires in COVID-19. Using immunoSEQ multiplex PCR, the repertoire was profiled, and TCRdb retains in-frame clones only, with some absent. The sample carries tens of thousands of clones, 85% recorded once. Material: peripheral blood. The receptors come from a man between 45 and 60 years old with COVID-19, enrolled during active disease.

This CDR3 is CAWRWSENTEAFF. In nucleotides, the CDR3 is TGTGCCTGGAGGTGGAGTGAGAACACTGAAGCTTTCTTT. J is TRBJ1-1 and V is TRBV30; D unresolved. V was trimmed by 3 bases and J by 1 base, leaving 9 bases between them. This CDR3 has 13 residues. From germline, CDR1 is GTSNPN and CDR2 SVGIG (reference sequence).

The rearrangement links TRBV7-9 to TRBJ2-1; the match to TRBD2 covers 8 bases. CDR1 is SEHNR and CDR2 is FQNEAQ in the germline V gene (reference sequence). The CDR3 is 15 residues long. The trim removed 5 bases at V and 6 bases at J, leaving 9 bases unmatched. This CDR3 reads CASSTAGGWGNEQFF. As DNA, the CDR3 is TGTGCCAGCAGCACCGCGGGGGGATGGGGCAATGAGCAGTTCTTC.

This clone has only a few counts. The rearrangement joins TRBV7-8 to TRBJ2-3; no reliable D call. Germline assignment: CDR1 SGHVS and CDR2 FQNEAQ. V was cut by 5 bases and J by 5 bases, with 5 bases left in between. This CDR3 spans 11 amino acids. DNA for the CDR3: TGTGCCAGCAGCCCCATAGATACGCAGTATTTT. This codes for CASSPIDTQYF.

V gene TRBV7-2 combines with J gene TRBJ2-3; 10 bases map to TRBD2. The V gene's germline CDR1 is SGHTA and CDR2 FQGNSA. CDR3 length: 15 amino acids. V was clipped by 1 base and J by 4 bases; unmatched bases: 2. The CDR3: CASSLDSGRPDTQYF. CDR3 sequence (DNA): TGTGCCAGCAGCTTAGATAGCGGGAGGCCAGATACGCAGTATTTT.

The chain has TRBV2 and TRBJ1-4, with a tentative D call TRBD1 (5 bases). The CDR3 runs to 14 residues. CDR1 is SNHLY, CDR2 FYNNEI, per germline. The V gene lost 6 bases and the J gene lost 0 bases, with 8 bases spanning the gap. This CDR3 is CASRQTATNEKLFF. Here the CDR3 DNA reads TGTGCCAGCAGGCAGACAGCAACTAATGAAAAACTGTTTTTT.

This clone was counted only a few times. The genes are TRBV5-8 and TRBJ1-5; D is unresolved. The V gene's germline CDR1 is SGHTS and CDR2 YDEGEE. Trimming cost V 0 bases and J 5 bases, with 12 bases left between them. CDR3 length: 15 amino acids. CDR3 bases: TGTGCCAGCAGCTTGGGCCCGGGAAGCGATCAGCCCCAGCATTTT. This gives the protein CASSLGPGSDQPQHF.

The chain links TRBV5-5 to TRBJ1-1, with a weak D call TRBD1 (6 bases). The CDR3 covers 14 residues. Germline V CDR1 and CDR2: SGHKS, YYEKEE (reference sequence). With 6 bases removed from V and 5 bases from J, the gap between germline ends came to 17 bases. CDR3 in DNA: TGTGCCAGCACCAAGGGGGGGGTTTTGACTGAAGCTTTCTTT. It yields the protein CASTKGGVLTEAFF.

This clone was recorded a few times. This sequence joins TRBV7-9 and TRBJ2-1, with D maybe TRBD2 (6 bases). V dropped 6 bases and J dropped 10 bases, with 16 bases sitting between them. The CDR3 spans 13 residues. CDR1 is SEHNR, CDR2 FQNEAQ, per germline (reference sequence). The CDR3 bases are TGTGCCAGCAGTCACTTAAGCGGGCCAGAGCAGTTCTTC. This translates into CASSHLSGPEQFF.

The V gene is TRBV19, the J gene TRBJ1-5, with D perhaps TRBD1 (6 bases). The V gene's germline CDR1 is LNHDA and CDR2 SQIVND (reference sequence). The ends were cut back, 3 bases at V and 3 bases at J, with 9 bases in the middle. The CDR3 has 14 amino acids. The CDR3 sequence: CASSMDSYNQPQHF. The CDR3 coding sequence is TGTGCCAGTAGTATGGACAGCTACAATCAGCCCCAGCATTTT.

The CDR3 bases are TGTGCCAGCAGCTCCCTTCCGGCGACTAGCGGGAGTGATGAGCAGTTCTTC. Translating gives CASSSLPATSGSDEQFF. The chain couples TRBV7-3 to TRBJ2-1; 12 nucleotides match TRBD2. V lost 4 bases and J lost 8; bases outside the gene matches: 12. This CDR3 spans 17 amino acids. Germline V lookup: CDR1 SGHTA, CDR2 FQGTGA.

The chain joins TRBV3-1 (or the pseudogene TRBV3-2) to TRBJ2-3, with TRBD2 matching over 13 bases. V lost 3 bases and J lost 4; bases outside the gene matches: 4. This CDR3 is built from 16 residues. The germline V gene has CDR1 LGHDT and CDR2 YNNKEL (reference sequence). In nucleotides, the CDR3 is TGTGCCAGCAGCCACCCCGGGACTAGCGGGGCAGATACGCAGTATTTT. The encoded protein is CASSHPGTSGADTQYF.

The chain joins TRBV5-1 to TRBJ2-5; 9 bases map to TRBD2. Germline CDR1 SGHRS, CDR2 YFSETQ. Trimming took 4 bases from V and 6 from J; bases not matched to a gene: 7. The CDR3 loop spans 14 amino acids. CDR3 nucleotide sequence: TGCGCCAGCAGCCCGCGGGAGGGGAGGAAGACCCAGTACTTC. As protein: CASSPREGRKTQYF. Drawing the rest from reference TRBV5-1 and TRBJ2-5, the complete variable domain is KAGVTQTPRYLIKTRGQQVTLSCSPISGHRSVSWYQQTPGQGLQFLFEYFSETQRNKGNFPGRFSGRQFSNSRSEMNVSTLELGDSALYLCASSPREGRKTQYFGPGTRLLVL.

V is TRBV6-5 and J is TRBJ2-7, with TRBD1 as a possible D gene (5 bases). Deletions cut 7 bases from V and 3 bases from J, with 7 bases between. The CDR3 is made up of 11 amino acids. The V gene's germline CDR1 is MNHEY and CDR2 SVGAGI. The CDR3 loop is CASTDSYEQYF. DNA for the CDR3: TGTGCCAGCACCGACAGCTACGAGCAGTACTTC.

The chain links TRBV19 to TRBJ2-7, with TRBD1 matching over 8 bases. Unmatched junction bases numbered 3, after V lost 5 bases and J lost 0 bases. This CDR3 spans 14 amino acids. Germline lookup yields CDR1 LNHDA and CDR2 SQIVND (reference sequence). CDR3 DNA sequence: TGTGCCAGTAGTTTCGGACAGGGCTCCTACGAGCAGTACTTC. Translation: CASSFGQGSYEQYF.

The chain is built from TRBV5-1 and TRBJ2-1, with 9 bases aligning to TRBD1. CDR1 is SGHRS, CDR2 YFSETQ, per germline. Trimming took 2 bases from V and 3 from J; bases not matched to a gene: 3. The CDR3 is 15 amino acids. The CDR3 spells CASSFGDRDYNEQFF. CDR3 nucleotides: TGCGCCAGCAGCTTTGGGGACAGGGACTACAATGAGCAGTTCTTC.

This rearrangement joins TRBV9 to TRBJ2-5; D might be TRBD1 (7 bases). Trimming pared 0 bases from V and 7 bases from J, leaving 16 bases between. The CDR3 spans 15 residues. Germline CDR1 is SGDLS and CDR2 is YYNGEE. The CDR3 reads CASSVATSQGGTQYF. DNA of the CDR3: TGTGCCAGCAGCGTAGCGACTAGTCAGGGGGGGACCCAGTACTTC. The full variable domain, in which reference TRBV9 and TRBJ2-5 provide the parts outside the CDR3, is DSGVTQTPKHLITATGQRVTLRCSPRSGDLSVYWYQQSLDQGLQFLIQYYNGEERAKGNILERFSAQQFPDLHSELNLSSLELGDSALYFCASSVATSQGGTQYFGPGTRLLVL.

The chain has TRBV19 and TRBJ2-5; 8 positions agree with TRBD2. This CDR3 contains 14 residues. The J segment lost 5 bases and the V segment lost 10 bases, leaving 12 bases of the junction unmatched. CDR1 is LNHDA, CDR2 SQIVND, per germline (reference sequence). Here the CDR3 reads CATVAGGAGETQYF. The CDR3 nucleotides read TGTGCCACTGTCGCCGGGGGGGCGGGTGAGACCCAGTACTTC. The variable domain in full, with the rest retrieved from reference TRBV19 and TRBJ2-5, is DGGITQSPKYLFRKEGQNVTLSCEQNLNHDAMYWYRQDPGQGLRLIYYSQIVNDFQKGDIAEGYSVSREKKESFPLTVTSAQKNPTAFYLCATVAGGAGETQYFGPGTRLLVL.

The CDR3 nucleotides are TGTGCCAGCAGCCCCGAGACAGGGATCGGCGAGCAGTACTTC. Protein product: CASSPETGIGEQYF. The chain is built from TRBV5-6 and TRBJ2-7, with 7 bases fitting TRBD1. The ends lost 4 bases at V and 6 bases at J; junction bases unmatched: 10. The CDR3 is 14 residues long. Germline V gene sequence: CDR1 SGHDT, CDR2 YYEEEE.

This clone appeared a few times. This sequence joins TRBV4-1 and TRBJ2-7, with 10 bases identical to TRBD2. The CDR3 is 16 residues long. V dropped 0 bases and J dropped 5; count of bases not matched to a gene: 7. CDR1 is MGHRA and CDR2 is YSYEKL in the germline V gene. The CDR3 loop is CASSQEAPSGSDEQYF. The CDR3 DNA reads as TGCGCCAGCAGCCAAGAGGCGCCTAGCGGGAGTGACGAGCAGTACTTC.

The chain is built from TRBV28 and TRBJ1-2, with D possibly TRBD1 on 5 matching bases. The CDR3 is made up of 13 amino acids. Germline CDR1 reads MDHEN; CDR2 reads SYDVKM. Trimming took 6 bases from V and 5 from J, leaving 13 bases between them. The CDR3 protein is CASSDSYTYGYTF. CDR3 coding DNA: TGTGCCAGCAGCGACAGCTACACTTATGGCTACACCTTC.

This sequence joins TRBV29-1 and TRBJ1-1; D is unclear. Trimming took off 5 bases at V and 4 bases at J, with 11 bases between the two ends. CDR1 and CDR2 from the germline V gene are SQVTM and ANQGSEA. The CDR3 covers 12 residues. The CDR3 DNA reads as TGCAGCGTTATACGTACGGGCACTGAAGCTTTCTTT. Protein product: CSVIRTGTEAFF. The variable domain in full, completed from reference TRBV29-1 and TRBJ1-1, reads SAVISQKPSRDICQRGTSLTIQCQVDSQVTMMFWYRQQPGQSLTLIATANQGSEATYESGFVIDKFPISRPNLTFSTLTVSNMSPEDSSIYLCSVIRTGTEAFFGQGTRLTVV.

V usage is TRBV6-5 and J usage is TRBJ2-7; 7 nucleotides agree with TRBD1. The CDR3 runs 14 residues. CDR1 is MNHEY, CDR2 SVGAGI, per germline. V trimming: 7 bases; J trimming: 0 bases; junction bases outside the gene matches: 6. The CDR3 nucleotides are TGTGCCAGCAAATTGGGACAGCCCTCCTACGAGCAGTACTTC. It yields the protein CASKLGQPSYEQYF.

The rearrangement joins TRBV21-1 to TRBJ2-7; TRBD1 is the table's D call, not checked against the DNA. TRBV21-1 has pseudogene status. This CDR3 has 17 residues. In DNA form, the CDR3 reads TGTGCCAGCAGCAAAGCGGACAGCCTCTCTAGCTCCTACGAGCAGTACTTC. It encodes CASSKADSLSSSYEQYF.

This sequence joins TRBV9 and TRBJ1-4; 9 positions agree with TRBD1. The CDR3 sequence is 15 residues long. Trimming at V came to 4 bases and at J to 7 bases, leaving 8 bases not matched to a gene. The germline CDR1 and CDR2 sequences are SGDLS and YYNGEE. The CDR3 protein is CASSPEQGAFEKLFF. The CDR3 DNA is TGTGCCAGCAGCCCAGAACAGGGGGCGTTTGAAAAACTGTTTTTT.

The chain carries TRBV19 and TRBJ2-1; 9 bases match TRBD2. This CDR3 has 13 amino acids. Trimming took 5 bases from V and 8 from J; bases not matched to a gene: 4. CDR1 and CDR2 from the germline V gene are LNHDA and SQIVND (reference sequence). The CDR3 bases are TGTGCCAGTAGTTTGCGGGAGGGGGATGAGCAGTTCTTC. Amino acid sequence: CASSLREGDEQFF.

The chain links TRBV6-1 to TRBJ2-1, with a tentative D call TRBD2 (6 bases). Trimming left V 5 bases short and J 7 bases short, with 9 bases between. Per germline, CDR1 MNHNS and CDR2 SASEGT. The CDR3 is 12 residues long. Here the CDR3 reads CASSSRGNEQFF. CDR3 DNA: TGTGCCAGCAGTTCACGGGGGAATGAGCAGTTCTTC.

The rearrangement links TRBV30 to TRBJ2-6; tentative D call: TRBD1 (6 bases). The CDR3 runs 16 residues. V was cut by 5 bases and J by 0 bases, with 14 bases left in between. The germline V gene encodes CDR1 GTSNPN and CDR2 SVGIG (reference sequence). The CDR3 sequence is CAWARDTSSGANVLTF. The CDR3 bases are TGTGCCTGGGCCCGGGACACCAGCTCTGGGGCCAACGTCCTGACTTTC.